This TCR beta chain was retrieved from a study of blood T cell repertoires in COVID-19 (dated by TCRdb to the early 2020s). A note on the overall study: Collaborator samples came from the United States, Italy and Spain and covered acute and convalescent phases of COVID-19. The material from the prospective study consisted of cDNA or gDNA derived from T cells, B-cell-depleted T cells, or PBMCs. Deeply sampled blood TCRbeta repertoires from subjects exposed to, actively infected with, or recovered from COVID-19 were included in the dataset. The repertoires were released in a freely available public database intended as a resource for research on the immune response to SARS-CoV-2. The samples were drawn from two sources: the first 160 participants of the ongoing ImmuneRACE study, and fewer than 1,500 subjects contributed by 6 global collaborators. Sample metadata almost always included a de-identified subject ID, COVID-19 status, age in years and sex. Where HLA class I and class II types were available, the types were taken from metadata supplied by the sample provider, not from assay-based typing. Results the study describes overall, beyond this receptor: The amount of clinical and demographic metadata varied by source and participant and was provided uncurated.

The CDR3 numbers 16 residues from cysteine through phenylalanine. Only the CDR3 part of the read is kept: 48 bases, read in frame from the first base. Relative to germline, V is 0 bases shorter and J is 3 bases shorter, with 14 bases between their ends. The germline V gene (reference sequence) gives CDR1 as LNHNV and CDR2 as YYDKDF. TCRbeta CDR3 regions were amplified from genomic DNA using the immunoSEQ Assay, a bias-controlled multiplex PCR. Under the source paper's analysis protocol: Within the assay, amplification of reference gene primers was used to estimate how many nucleated cells each sample contained. To quantify the absolute abundance of each unique TCRbeta CDR3 rearrangement, sequence reads were collapsed and filtered. Productive Simpson clonality was computed per sample as the square root of Simpson's diversity index over productive rearrangements. TCRdb re-hosts the immuneACCESS table, in-frame sequences only. Its copies lack some clones; in the studies checked, an unresolved V gene accounts for under half of them, and the cause for the rest is not known. That table furnishes V, J and clone size, whereas the DNA furnished D and trimming. For this sample there are about 480,000 clones; approximately 92% appear just once. Around 0.9% of the sample is held by the ten biggest clonotypes.

A remark on this clone: Its antigen specificity is not known. It has no much larger one-base neighbor in the sample; base qualities were not kept.

One collaborating source in Seattle enrolled patients during active infection and followed them longitudinally through the course of disease. Collaborating institutions collected whole blood in K2EDTA tubes following their own protocols. For TCRbeta analysis, collaborators shipped samples in one of three forms: frozen whole blood, isolated PBMCs, or DNA extracted from either of those sample types. The receptor comes from a man between 18 and 29 years old with COVID-19, enrolled during active disease. Sample: peripheral blood. This sequence uses TRBV15 and TRBJ1-2; the D gene is unclear. This receptor has the CDR3 CATSRDLRVGDYGYTF. The DNA sequence is given as TGTGCCACCAGCAGAGATTTGAGGGTTGGTGACTATGGCTACACCTTC. Reference TRBV15 and TRBJ1-2 proteins supply the regions before and after the CDR3; the full variable domain is: DAMVIQNPRYQVTQFGKPVTLSCSQTLNHNVMYWYQQKSSQAPKLLFHYYDKDFNNEADTPDNFQSRRPNTSFCFLDIRSPGLGDTAMYLCATSRDLRVGDYGYTFGSGTRLTVV.